This entry lists 20 T cell receptor beta chains sequenced from one sample in a study of control samples from healthy donors and cancer patients. Sequencing was performed with immunoSEQ multiplex PCR; in TCRdb, only in-frame clones are kept and a portion is missing. The sample holds tens of thousands of clones, about four fifths seen once. Sequencing was performed on blood. These receptors were collected from a man aged 45-60 years in good health.

The rearrangement joins TRBV6-2 or TRBV6-3 to TRBJ2-1; D not certain. CDR1 MNHEY and CDR2 SVGEGT come from the germline V gene. Trimming took off 4 bases at V and 3 bases at J, with 13 bases between the two ends. The CDR3 consists of 15 residues. CDR3 coding DNA: TGTGCCAGCAGTTGGCTAATCGAGAACTACAATGAGCAGTTCTTC. It specifies CASSWLIENYNEQFF.

The chain joins TRBV7-2 to TRBJ2-1, with D uncertain. Germline CDR1 is SGHTA and CDR2 is FQGNSA. Trimming left V 5 bases short and J 8 bases short, with 10 bases between. CDR3 length equals 12 residues. CDR3 sequence (DNA): TGTGCCAGCAGCATTCTAGGCTATGAGCAGTTCTTC. Translation: CASSILGYEQFF.

This clone was counted only a few times. The chain links TRBV19 to TRBJ1-5, with a tentative D call TRBD1 (6 bases). CDR1 and CDR2 from the germline V gene are LNHDA and SQIVND (reference sequence). This CDR3 spans 13 amino acids. V lost 5 bases to trimming and J lost 6 bases, with 11 bases between them. CDR3 coding DNA: TGTGCCAGTAGTCGGGGGGGCAGTCAGCCCCAGCATTTT. As protein: CASSRGGSQPQHF. Combining the CDR3 with reference TRBV19 and TRBJ1-5 gives the whole variable domain DGGITQSPKYLFRKEGQNVTLSCEQNLNHDAMYWYRQDPGQGLRLIYYSQIVNDFQKGDIAEGYSVSREKKESFPLTVTSAQKNPTAFYLCASSRGGSQPQHFGDGTRLSIL.

The chain links TRBV7-9 to TRBJ2-7; D is unresolved. The CDR3 length is 17 residues. Germline assignment: CDR1 SEHNR and CDR2 FQNEAQ (reference sequence). Trimming took off 1 base at V and 0 bases at J, with 16 bases between the two ends. The CDR3 sequence is CASSLGAQLKHSYEQYF. CDR3 DNA sequence: TGTGCCAGCAGCTTAGGAGCACAGCTGAAACACTCCTACGAGCAGTACTTC. Together with reference TRBV7-9 and TRBJ2-7, the CDR3 gives the full variable domain: DTGVSQNPRHKITKRGQNVTFRCDPISEHNRLYWYRQTLGQGPEFLTYFQNEAQLEKSRLLSDRFSAERPKGSFSTLEIQRTEQGDSAMYLCASSLGAQLKHSYEQYFGPGTRLTVT.

The rearrangement links TRBV6-6 to TRBJ2-7; D is unresolved. Trimming removed 10 bases from V and 4 bases from J, with 8 bases in between. The germline V gene encodes CDR1 MNHNY and CDR2 SVGAGI (reference sequence). The CDR3 runs to 10 residues. CDR3: CATLGYEQYF. The CDR3 DNA reads TGTGCCACTTTAGGTTACGAGCAGTACTTC.

The chain uses TRBV6-5 and TRBJ2-1, with D possibly matching TRBD2 (5 bases). Germline V gene sequence: CDR1 MNHEY, CDR2 SVGAGI. This CDR3 is 12 amino acids long. The ends were cut back, 6 bases at V and 8 bases at J, with 11 bases in the middle. The CDR3 DNA reads as TGTGCCAGCAGGACTATCTGGCATGAGCAGTTCTTC. It yields the protein CASRTIWHEQFF.

V gene TRBV2 combines with J gene TRBJ2-5; no firm D call. In germline, CDR1 is SNHLY, CDR2 FYNNEI. CDR3 size: 14 residues. V was shortened by 0 bases and J by 5 bases, with 10 bases between the two germline ends. CDR3 DNA: TGTGCCAGCAGTGAAGCGCGTGGGTGGGAGACCCAGTACTTC. This codes for CASSEARGWETQYF.

This chain connects TRBV7-2 to TRBJ2-1, with D tentatively TRBD1 (5 bases). V lost 1 base to trimming and J lost 7 bases, with 11 bases between them. The CDR3 is 14 amino acids. Per the germline V gene, CDR1 is SGHTA and CDR2 is FQGNSA. DNA for the CDR3: TGTGCCAGCAGCTTAGGGGGCAGACCTAATGAGCAGTTCTTC. This translates into CASSLGGRPNEQFF. Filled out from reference TRBV7-2 and TRBJ2-1, the complete variable domain reads GAGVSQSPSNKVTEKGKDVELRCDPISGHTALYWYRQSLGQGLEFLIYFQGNSAPDKSGLPSDRFSAERTGGSVSTLTIQRTQQEDSAVYLCASSLGGRPNEQFFGPGTRLTVL.

The J gene is TRBJ2-4, the V gene TRBV30; TRBD1 agrees at 11 bases. The CDR3 covers 16 residues. Germline V CDR1 and CDR2: GTSNPN, SVGIG (reference sequence). V shed 2 bases and J 1 base; nucleotides not matched to a gene: 4. The chain's CDR3 is CAWSRDRGSAKNIQYF. The CDR3 coding sequence is TGTGCCTGGAGTAGGGACAGGGGGTCTGCCAAAAACATTCAGTACTTC.

The V and J genes are TRBV4-3 and TRBJ1-1; possibly TRBD1 for D (6 bases). The ends were cut back, 1 base at V and 1 base at J, with 10 bases in the middle. Germline CDR1 reads LGHNA; CDR2 reads YSLEER. The CDR3 totals 15 residues. CDR3 DNA sequence: TGCGCCAGCAGCCAAGTAGAGGGGGGGAACACTGAAGCTTTCTTT. Translation gives CASSQVEGGNTEAFF.

V and J are TRBV24-1 and TRBJ2-1; D possibly uses TRBD1 or TRBD2 (5 bases each). Trimming cost V 9 bases and J 8 bases, with 13 bases left between them. Germline-derived CDR1 and CDR2 are KGHDR and SFDVKD. The CDR3 spans 12 residues. DNA for the CDR3: TGTGCCACCGGGGACGTAGTGGATGAGCAGTTCTTC. It encodes CATGDVVDEQFF.

V usage is TRBV11-2 and J usage is TRBJ2-7, with 15 positions matching TRBD2. The germline CDR1 and CDR2 sequences are SGHAT and FQNNGV. The V gene end was trimmed by 3 bases and the J gene end by 4 bases; junction bases not matched to a gene: 1. The CDR3 is made up of 15 amino acids. CDR3 bases: TGTGCCAGCAGCTTGGGACTAGCGGGAGGTTACGAGCAGTACTTC. Encoded protein: CASSLGLAGGYEQYF. Based on the CDR3 plus reference TRBV11-2 and TRBJ2-7, the full variable domain is EAGVAQSPRYKIIEKRQSVAFWCNPISGHATLYWYQQILGQGPKLLIQFQNNGVVDDSQLPKDRFSAERLKGVDSTLKIQPAKLEDSAVYLCASSLGLAGGYEQYFGPGTRLTVT.

The chain combines TRBV28 with TRBJ1-2; a weak D match, TRBD1 (5 bases). Germline V gives CDR1 MDHEN, CDR2 SYDVKM. CDR3 length: 16 residues. Between the trimmed V and J ends, which lost 5 bases and 3 bases, there was a span of 19 bases. CDR3 loop: CASSNFQGVGDYGYTF. The CDR3 DNA is TGTGCCAGCAGTAACTTTCAAGGGGTAGGAGACTATGGCTACACCTTC.

V and J are TRBV5-1 and TRBJ2-1, with 11 bases matching TRBD2. Germline-derived CDR1 and CDR2 are SGHRS and YFSETQ. With 4 bases clipped from V and 7 bases from J, the junction kept 10 bases outside the gene matches. The CDR3 runs 16 residues. This chain's CDR3 is CASSITGTSGSNEQFF. The CDR3 DNA sequence: TGCGCCAGCAGCATAACCGGGACTAGCGGTTCAAATGAGCAGTTCTTC.

CDR3 nucleotide sequence: TGCAGCGTTGATAAAGGGGGGGGGAACACTGAAGCTTTCTTT. As protein: CSVDKGGGNTEAFF. This rearrangement joins TRBV29-1 to TRBJ1-1, with a tentative D call TRBD1 (6 bases). The CDR3 has 14 amino acids. Germline lookup yields CDR1 SQVTM and CDR2 ANQGSEA. The V gene lost 3 bases and the J gene lost 1 base, with 12 bases spanning the gap.

CDR3 sequence reads: CASSWDSSGNTIYF. For the CDR3, the DNA is TGTGCCAGCAGCTGGGACAGCTCTGGAAACACCATATATTTT. V usage is TRBV5-4 and J usage is TRBJ1-3; 7 bases line up with TRBD1. V gave up 3 bases and J gave up 0 bases; unmatched junction bases: 0. CDR1 SGHNT and CDR2 YYREEE come from the germline V gene (reference sequence). CDR3 size: 14 residues.

The chain has TRBV19 and TRBJ1-5; possibly TRBD1 for D (5 bases). This CDR3 has 15 residues. CDR1 and CDR2 from the germline V gene are LNHDA and SQIVND (reference sequence). V shed 3 bases and J shed 2 bases, with 11 bases lying between them. CDR3 residues: CASSMQGGGNQPQHF. The CDR3 DNA reads TGTGCCAGTAGTATGCAGGGAGGGGGCAATCAGCCCCAGCATTTT.

V is TRBV7-2 and J is TRBJ1-2, with TRBD1 identical over 11 bases. The J segment lost 8 bases and the V segment lost 2 bases, leaving 10 bases of the junction unmatched. Germline loops: CDR1 SGHTA, CDR2 FQGNSA. The CDR3 loop spans 16 amino acids. The CDR3 is CASSLRPGQGVGGYTF. The CDR3 coding sequence is TGTGCCAGCAGCTTAAGGCCGGGACAGGGGGTGGGAGGCTACACCTTC. Filled out from reference TRBV7-2 and TRBJ1-2, the complete variable domain reads GAGVSQSPSNKVTEKGKDVELRCDPISGHTALYWYRQSLGQGLEFLIYFQGNSAPDKSGLPSDRFSAERTGGSVSTLTIQRTQQEDSAVYLCASSLRPGQGVGGYTFGSGTRLTVV.

The chain employs TRBV2 and TRBJ2-2; possibly TRBD2 for D (6 bases). The CDR3 runs 13 residues. V was clipped by 11 bases and J by 0 bases, with 10 bases between them. Germline V gene lookup returns CDR1 SNHLY and CDR2 FYNNEI. The CDR3 region is CAGGRPNTGELFF. The DNA of the CDR3 is TGTGCCGGGGGGAGGCCGAACACCGGGGAGCTGTTTTTT.

This clone occurred a few times. CDR3 protein: CASSQAGTGQEKLFF. The CDR3 coding sequence is TGTGCCAGCAGCCAGGCCGGGACAGGGCAGGAAAAACTGTTTTTT. This chain connects TRBV4-2 to TRBJ1-4; 9 nucleotides line up with TRBD1. J lost 8 bases, V lost 3 bases, and 7 bases had no gene match. The CDR3 is 15 residues long. Germline CDR1 LGHNA, CDR2 YNFKEQ.